These 20 T cell receptor beta chains share one sample of origin, sequenced in a study of blood T cell repertoires in COVID-19. Produced via immunoSEQ multiplex PCR; TCRdb's table is partial and in-frame only. The sample consists of roughly 200,000 clones, roughly 80% of them appearing once. The sample was peripheral blood. These receptors all stem from a woman at least 80 years old with acute or convalescent COVID-19.

The genes are TRBV7-9 and TRBJ2-7, with D possibly being TRBD1 (5 bases). CDR1 SEHNR and CDR2 FQNEAQ come from the germline V gene (reference sequence). V dropped 1 base and J dropped 12 bases, with 19 bases sitting between them. The CDR3 has 14 residues. Here the CDR3 DNA reads TGTGCCAGCAGCTTAGAGATTGACAGCCGTTTCGGGTACTTC. Protein sequence: CASSLEIDSRFGYF.

This clone was seen a single time. V gene TRBV2 combines with J gene TRBJ1-6, with 8 bases identical to TRBD1. The CDR3 loop spans 14 amino acids. CDR1 and CDR2 from the germline V gene are SNHLY and FYNNEI. The V and J ends lost 6 bases and 9 bases, in that order; junction bases with no gene match: 7. Here the CDR3 reads CASREDREGSPLHF. The CDR3 DNA sequence: TGTGCCAGCAGGGAGGACAGGGAAGGTTCACCCCTCCACTTT. The full variable domain, rest sourced from reference TRBV2 and TRBJ1-6, is EPEVTQTPSHQVTQMGQEVILRCVPISNHLYFYWYRQILGQKVEFLVSFYNNEISEKSEIFDDQFSVERPDGSNFTLKIRSTKLEDSAMYFCASREDREGSPLHFGNGTRLTVT.

In DNA, the CDR3 is TGCAGCGCTGGACAGGGCGCTGGGGCCAACGTCCTGACTTTC. This encodes CSAGQGAGANVLTF. The chain is built from TRBV29-1 and TRBJ2-6; TRBD1 matches 8 bases. CDR3 length equals 14 residues. V lost 7 bases, J lost 2 bases, and 4 bases stayed unmatched. Germline V lookup: CDR1 SQVTM, CDR2 ANQGSEA.

This clone was seen a few times. This sequence joins TRBV6-5 and TRBJ1-2; D possibly corresponds to TRBD1 (5 bases). Germline V gives CDR1 MNHEY, CDR2 SVGAGI. Trimming left V 6 bases short and J 4 bases short, with 12 bases between. The CDR3 has 13 amino acids. The CDR3 sequence is CASRGRDGYGYTF. CDR3 DNA: TGTGCCAGCAGGGGCAGGGATGGCTATGGCTACACCTTC.

The rearrangement links TRBV27 to TRBJ1-6; D call uncertain. V lost 4 bases and J 6 bases, leaving 7 bases between the germline ends. Germline CDR1 MNHEY, CDR2 SMNVEV (reference sequence). This CDR3 has 13 residues. CDR3 bases: TGTGCCAGCAGTTCCAGGATTAATTCACCCCTCCACTTT. Its translation is CASSSRINSPLHF.

The chain joins TRBV18 to TRBJ1-1; D gene ambiguous. The CDR3 loop spans 15 amino acids. The V and J ends lost 0 bases and 3 bases respectively, with 11 bases between them. The germline V gene encodes CDR1 KGHSH and CDR2 LQKENI. CDR3 DNA: TGTGCCAGCTCACCACCTGGAGGGTGGTACACTGAAGCTTTCTTT. Its protein is CASSPPGGWYTEAFF.

This chain joins TRBV9 and TRBJ2-2; the match to TRBD2 covers 7 bases. Germline V lookup: CDR1 SGDLS, CDR2 YYNGEE. The CDR3 length is 16 residues. V shed 4 bases and J 4 bases; nucleotides not matched to a gene: 10. This CDR3 is CASSPGLGVATGELFF. The CDR3 nucleotides are TGTGCCAGCAGCCCAGGACTAGGGGTTGCCACCGGGGAGCTGTTTTTT.

The chain carries TRBV29-1 and TRBJ1-3, with a tentative D call TRBD1 (6 bases). Germline V gene data show CDR1 as SQVTM and CDR2 as ANQGSEA. The CDR3 is 13 amino acids. V lost 7 bases and J lost 2, with 12 bases in between. CDR3 nucleotides: TGCAGCGGCGGAGCAGGGGCTGGAAACACCATATATTTT. This translates into CSGGAGAGNTIYF.

The chain employs TRBV19 and TRBJ1-5; the D gene is possibly TRBD1 (6 bases). The CDR3 is 17 amino acids. Between the trimmed V and J ends, which lost 3 bases and 0 bases, there was a span of 15 bases. The germline V gene has CDR1 LNHDA and CDR2 SQIVND (reference sequence). The CDR3: CASSIIQGHNSNQPQHF. CDR3 bases: TGTGCCAGTAGTATTATACAGGGCCATAATAGCAATCAGCCCCAGCATTTT.

The chain uses TRBV2 and TRBJ2-4, with a tentative D call TRBD2 (5 bases). V was trimmed by 4 bases and J by 5 bases, leaving 12 bases between them. Per the germline V gene, CDR1 is SNHLY and CDR2 is FYNNEI. This CDR3 comprises 14 residues. CDR3: CASSAAETQNIQYF. The CDR3, as DNA: TGTGCCAGCAGTGCAGCGGAGACCCAAAACATTCAGTACTTC.

V usage is TRBV28 and J usage is TRBJ2-3; D is ambiguous. Germline CDR1 reads MDHEN; CDR2 reads SYDVKM. The CDR3 runs 16 residues. Trimming removed 6 bases at V and 0 bases at J, with 16 bases between. CDR3 DNA: TGTGCCAGCAGCCCACCTTTACTAATTAGCACAGATACGCAGTATTTT. This sequence encodes CASSPPLLISTDTQYF.

J is TRBJ1-6 and V is TRBV7-2; D gene unclear. This CDR3 spans 15 amino acids. Germline CDR1 and CDR2: SGHTA and FQGNSA. Trimming removed 4 bases from V and 10 bases from J, with 17 bases in between. CDR3 loop: CASSSSLGRQSPLHF. In nucleotides, the CDR3 is TGTGCCAGCAGCTCCTCCTTGGGGAGACAATCACCCCTCCACTTT. The full variable domain, rest sourced from reference TRBV7-2 and TRBJ1-6, is GAGVSQSPSNKVTEKGKDVELRCDPISGHTALYWYRQSLGQGLEFLIYFQGNSAPDKSGLPSDRFSAERTGGSVSTLTIQRTQQEDSAVYLCASSSSLGRQSPLHFGNGTRLTVT.

In its sample, this clone was seen a few times. The CDR3 spells CSVAGTGRPDTQYF. The CDR3, as DNA: TGCAGCGTTGCTGGGACAGGCCGCCCAGATACGCAGTATTTT. The J gene is TRBJ2-3, the V gene TRBV29-1; 8 bases agree with TRBD1. CDR3 size: 14 residues. With 4 bases clipped from V and 4 bases from J, the junction kept 7 bases outside the gene matches. Germline assignment: CDR1 SQVTM and CDR2 ANQGSEA.

With regard to this clone: The sample holds other DNA sequences that translate to the same CDR3. For the CDR3, the DNA is TGTGCCAGCAGCCAAGATTCTTACGAGCAGTACTTC. Its translation is CASSQDSYEQYF. The chain recombines TRBV3-1 (or the pseudogene TRBV3-2) with TRBJ2-7; D remains unclear. CDR1 LGHDT and CDR2 YNNKEL come from the germline V gene (reference sequence). The CDR3 is 12 amino acids. Between the trimmed V and J ends, which lost 0 bases and 4 bases, there was a span of 4 bases.

This chain connects TRBV5-3 to TRBJ2-7; tentative D call: TRBD2 (5 bases). TRBV5-3 has ORF status, its function being uncertain. The CDR3 is made up of 14 amino acids. Trimming pared 4 bases from V and 3 bases from J, leaving 14 bases between. The CDR3 DNA sequence: TGTGCCAGAAGCGGCCTTGGGGAGTACTACGAGCAGTACTTC. Its protein is CARSGLGEYYEQYF.

The chain has TRBV7-2 and TRBJ2-6; D is unclear. V gave up 7 bases and J gave up 0 bases, with 4 bases separating them. The CDR3 runs to 13 residues. Germline assignment: CDR1 SGHTA and CDR2 FQGNSA. CDR3 nucleotide sequence: TGTGCCAGCACCCGCTCTGGGGCCAACGTCCTGACTTTC. Translated, it gives CASTRSGANVLTF.

V and J are TRBV20-1 and TRBJ2-5, with D possibly matching TRBD1 (5 bases). V dropped 7 bases and J dropped 5 bases, with 11 bases sitting between them. The CDR3 runs 11 residues. Germline values: CDR1 DFQATT, CDR2 SNEGSKA (reference sequence). CDR3 in amino acids: CSGWGTETQYF. The CDR3 DNA reads TGCAGTGGGTGGGGCACCGAGACCCAGTACTTC.

The chain links TRBV29-1 to TRBJ2-1, with D possibly TRBD2 on 5 matching bases. Germline V gene data show CDR1 as SQVTM and CDR2 as ANQGSEA. Trimming cost V 7 bases and J 5 bases, with 24 bases left between them. The CDR3 totals 16 residues. The CDR3, as DNA: TGCAGCGCCGACCCTCCCACCGGGGTTACACACAATGAGCAGTTCTTC. Residues: CSADPPTGVTHNEQFF.

The CDR3 sequence: CASSLVQGSGANVLTF. Written as DNA, the CDR3 is TGTGCCAGCAGCTTAGTTCAGGGCTCGGGGGCCAACGTCCTGACTTTC. V gene TRBV7-2 combines with J gene TRBJ2-6, with a weak D call TRBD1 (5 bases). CDR1 SGHTA and CDR2 FQGNSA come from the germline V gene. The V end lost 1 base, the J end lost 4 bases, and 11 bases lay between the germline ends. This CDR3 has 16 residues.

This clone was counted a single time. This chain connects TRBV27 to TRBJ1-1; D perhaps matches TRBD1 (5 bases). Germline CDR1 is MNHEY and CDR2 is SMNVEV (reference sequence). With 2 bases removed from V and 5 bases from J, the gap between germline ends came to 12 bases. CDR3 length equals 14 residues. The chain's CDR3 is CASSLRRGSTEAFF. In nucleotides, the CDR3 is TGTGCCAGCAGTTTAAGAAGGGGCTCGACTGAAGCTTTCTTT.